Reported below is one T cell receptor (beta chain). These data belong to a study of blood T cell repertoires in COVID-19. V shed 5 bases and J shed 4 bases, with 11 bases lying between them. The CDR3 runs to 13 residues. Germline values: CDR1 SGHVS, CDR2 FNYEAQ. Profiling relied on immunoSEQ multiplex PCR, and the TCRdb table lists in-frame clones only, not all of them. The sample consists of a few hundred thousand clones, about nine tenths of them appearing once. The sample comprised PBMCs or T cells enriched from blood (not recorded which). The origin of this receptor is a man aged 18 to 30 who had recovered from COVID-19. V usage is TRBV7-6 and J usage is TRBJ2-5; no definite D call. This CDR3 reads CASSITSGETQYF. Written as DNA, the CDR3 is TGTGCCAGCAGCATAACTTCGGGAGAGACCCAGTACTTC.